This paragraph covers one T cell receptor beta chain sequence. This record comes from a study of T cell responses to AZD1222 COVID-19 vaccine. Deletions cut 4 bases from V and 0 bases from J, with 10 bases between. The CDR3 has 15 residues. Per germline, CDR1 SGHKS and CDR2 YYEKEE (reference sequence). The method was immunoSEQ multiplex PCR; TCRdb's version includes in-frame clones alone and lacks a portion of them. This sample carries around 140,000 clones, about nine tenths of them seen once, and the ten largest clones take more than 20%. The TCR sequence derives from an adult in good health. Sample: peripheral blood, taken on day 0 of AZD1222 vaccination. This chain links TRBV5-5 with TRBJ1-4; D call uncertain. For the CDR3, the DNA is TGTGCCAGCAGCCCGTTGAGCTCAACTAATGAAAAACTGTTTTTT. Translating it yields CASSPLSSTNEKLFF.